The clone carrying this T cell receptor beta chain was detected only once. These data originate in a study of blood T cell repertoires in COVID-19. Study summary: From T cells, B-cell-depleted T cells, or PBMCs came the material, which was cDNA or gDNA.

V trimming: 10 bases; J trimming: 3 bases; junction bases outside the gene matches: 3. Germline V gene sequence: CDR1 ENHRY, CDR2 SYGVKD. The CDR3 length is 13 residues. Clones were read by immunoSEQ multiplex PCR, and TCRdb kept only the in-frame ones, dropping some. The sample lists around 260,000 clones; about 85% were seen once. This sequence originates from a human donor in a cohort sampled during active COVID-19. This chain connects TRBV10-3 to TRBJ1-6, with 7 positions matching TRBD1. Sample: peripheral blood. The CDR3 reads CATGDSYNSPLHF. In DNA form, the CDR3 reads TGTGCCACCGGGGACAGCTATAATTCACCCCTCCACTTT.